The clone carrying this T cell receptor beta chain was found many times. The antigen is unknown. The entry originates in a study of CD8 T cells in ankylosing spondylitis. Study-wide points: A subset of motif variants has previously been described in the synovial fluid and blood of reactive arthritis. According to the report, clones linked to the disease were significantly enriched in matched synovial fluid samples taken from ankylosing spondylitis patients. A TCR beta motif of about 8 highly homologous variants appeared characteristic of ankylosing spondylitis blood.

Each TCR beta library was made by quantitative 5'-RACE that incorporated molecular barcodes. One entry per CDR3 protein results from TCRdb running MiXCR on the 5' RACE reads. This table holds under 150,000 distinct CDR3 sequences, 9.3% found once. Sequenced: blood, either unsorted or a sorted T cell fraction (not recorded which). This clonotype originated in a male donor with ankylosing spondylitis or in good health (not recorded which).

The CDR3 is CASSQGTDPKYF. CDR3 bases: TGCGCCAGCAGCCAAGGGACGGACCCCAAGTACTTC. The rearrangement links TRBV5-1 to TRBJ2-7; perhaps D is TRBD1 or TRBD2 (5 bases each). This CDR3 region has 12 residues. Germline-derived CDR1 and CDR2 are SGHRS and YFSETQ. V lost 4 bases to trimming and J lost 11 bases, with 16 bases between them.